Listed here is a single TCR beta chain. V lost 0 bases and J 6 bases, leaving 11 bases between the germline ends. This CDR3 is built from 15 residues. CDR1 and CDR2 (germline): LGHNA, YSLEER. Repertoires were generated with immunoSEQ multiplex PCR, while TCRdb's copy carries only in-frame clones and drops some. This sample has roughly 78,000 clones, with around nine tenths found just once. These data originate in a study of blood T cell repertoires in COVID-19. Study in general: T cells, B-cell-depleted T cells, or PBMCs provided the cDNA or gDNA that served as material.

The rearrangement links TRBV4-3 to TRBJ2-2, with TRBD2 as a possible D gene (6 bases). This sequence was found in a woman aged 55-69 years with acute or convalescent COVID-19. Sequencing input: peripheral blood. CDR3 protein: CASSQDPGVPGELFF. The CDR3, as DNA: TGCGCCAGCAGCCAAGATCCGGGGGTCCCCGGGGAGCTGTTTTTT.